This TCR beta chain was sequenced during a study of CD8 T cells in Susac syndrome. RNA, at about 0.5 to 1 ug, was reverse transcribed with random hexamers. TCRdb ran MiXCR on the immunoSEQ multiplex PCR reads and lists one entry per CDR3 protein. The table lists 75,000 to 80,000 distinct CDR3 sequences, less than 95% of them singletons. V was cut by 4 bases and J by 4 bases, with 13 bases left in between. The CDR3 extends over 14 amino acids. CDR1 is MNHNY, CDR2 SVGAGI, per germline (reference sequence). The chain employs TRBV6-6 and TRBJ2-5; tentative D call: TRBD2 (6 bases). The sample consisted of CD8+ T cells from PBMCs. This clonotype originated in a human donor with Susac syndrome. CDR3 DNA: TGTGCCAGCAGTTCCTCGACTAGTTCAGAGACCCAGTACTTC. Its protein product is CASSSSTSSETQYF.